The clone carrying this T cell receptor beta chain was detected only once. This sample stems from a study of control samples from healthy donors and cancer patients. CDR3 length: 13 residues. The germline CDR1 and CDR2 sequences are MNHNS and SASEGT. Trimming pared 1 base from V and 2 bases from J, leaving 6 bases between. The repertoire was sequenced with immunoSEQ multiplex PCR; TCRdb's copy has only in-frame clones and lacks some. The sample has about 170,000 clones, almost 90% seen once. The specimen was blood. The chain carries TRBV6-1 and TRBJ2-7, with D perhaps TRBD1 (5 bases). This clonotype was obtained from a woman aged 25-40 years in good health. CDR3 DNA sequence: TGTGCCAGCAGTGAAGGACAGACCTACGAGCAGTACTTC. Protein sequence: CASSEGQTYEQYF.